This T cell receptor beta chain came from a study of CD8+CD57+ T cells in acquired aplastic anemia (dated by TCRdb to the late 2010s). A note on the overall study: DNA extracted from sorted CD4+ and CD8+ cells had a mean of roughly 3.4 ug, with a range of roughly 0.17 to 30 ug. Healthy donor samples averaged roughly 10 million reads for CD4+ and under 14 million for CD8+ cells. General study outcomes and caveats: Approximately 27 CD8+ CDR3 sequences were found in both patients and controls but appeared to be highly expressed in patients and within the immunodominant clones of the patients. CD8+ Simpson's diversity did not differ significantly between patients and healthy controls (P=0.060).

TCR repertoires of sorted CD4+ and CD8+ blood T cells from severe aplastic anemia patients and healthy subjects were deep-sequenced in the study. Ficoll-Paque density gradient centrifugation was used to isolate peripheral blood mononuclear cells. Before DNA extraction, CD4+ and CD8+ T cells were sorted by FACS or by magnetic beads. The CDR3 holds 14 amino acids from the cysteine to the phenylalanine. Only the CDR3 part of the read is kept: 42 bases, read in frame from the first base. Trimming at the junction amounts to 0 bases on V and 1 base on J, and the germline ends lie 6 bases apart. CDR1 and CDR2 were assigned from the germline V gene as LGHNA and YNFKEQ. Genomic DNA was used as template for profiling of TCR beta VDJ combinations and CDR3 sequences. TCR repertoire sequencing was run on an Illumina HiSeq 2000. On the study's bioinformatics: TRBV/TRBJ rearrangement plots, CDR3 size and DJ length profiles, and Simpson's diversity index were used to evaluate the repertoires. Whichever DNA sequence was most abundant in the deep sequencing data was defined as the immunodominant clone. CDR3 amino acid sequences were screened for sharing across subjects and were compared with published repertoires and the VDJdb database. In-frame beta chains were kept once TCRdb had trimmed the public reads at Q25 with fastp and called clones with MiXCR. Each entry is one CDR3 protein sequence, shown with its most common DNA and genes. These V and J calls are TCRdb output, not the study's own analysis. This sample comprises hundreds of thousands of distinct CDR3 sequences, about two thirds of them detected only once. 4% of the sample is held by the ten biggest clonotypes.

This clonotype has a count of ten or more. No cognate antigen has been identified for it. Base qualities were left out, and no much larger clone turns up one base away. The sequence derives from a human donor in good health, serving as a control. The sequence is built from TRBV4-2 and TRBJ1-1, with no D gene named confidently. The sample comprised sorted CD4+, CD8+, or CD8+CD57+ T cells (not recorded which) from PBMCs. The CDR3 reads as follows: CASSQEVRNTEAFF. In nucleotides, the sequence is TGTGCCAGCAGCCAAGAAGTCAGGAACACTGAAGCTTTCTTT.